A single sample gave rise to the 17 T cell receptor beta chains below, sequenced in a study of vaccination effects on CD4 cells after COVID-19. Generated by immunoSEQ multiplex PCR, the TCRdb table keeps only in-frame clones and is missing some. The sample includes 45,000 to 75,000 clones, about three quarters of them seen just once. Antigens of these TCRs are unknown. Following 10 days of culture, CD4+ T cells were isolated. Sequenced material: CD4+ T cells from PBMCs cultured without peptide, taken before COVID-19 vaccination. Receptors were obtained from a human donor who received a COVID-19 vaccine.

V usage is TRBV19 and J usage is TRBJ1-3; D might be TRBD1 (6 bases). This CDR3 is 15 amino acids long. CDR1 is LNHDA, CDR2 SQIVND, per germline (reference sequence). V lost 4 bases and J 0 bases, leaving 10 bases between the germline ends. The CDR3 DNA sequence: TGTGCCAGTAGTAGACAGGTTTACTCTGGAAACACCATATATTTT. It encodes CASSRQVYSGNTIYF.

This chain connects TRBV4-1 to TRBJ2-6; D gene unclear. This CDR3 spans 16 amino acids. Trimming stripped 1 base from V and 1 base from J, with 8 bases between. The germline CDR1 and CDR2 sequences are MGHRA and YSYEKL. The CDR3 spells CASSQAPTSGANVLTF. CDR3 nucleotide sequence: TGCGCCAGCAGCCAAGCACCGACTTCTGGGGCCAACGTCCTGACTTTC.

The rearrangement joins TRBV6-5 to TRBJ1-2; D is unresolved. In germline, CDR1 is MNHEY, CDR2 SVGAGI. CDR3 size: 12 residues. Between the trimmed V and J ends, which lost 6 bases and 3 bases, there was a span of 8 bases. DNA of the CDR3: TGTGCCAGCAGAGAGGTTGACTATGGCTACACCTTC. Its translation is CASREVDYGYTF.

V is TRBV9 and J is TRBJ1-2; tentatively, D is TRBD1 (5 bases). The length of the CDR3 is 15 residues. From germline, CDR1 is SGDLS and CDR2 YYNGEE. Trimming took 4 bases from V and 6 from J, leaving 19 bases between them. CDR3 sequence (DNA): TGTGCCAGCAGCCTTTTCGGGTGGGGGATGGATGGCTACACCTTC. Protein sequence: CASSLFGWGMDGYTF.

The V and J genes are TRBV24-1 and TRBJ1-2; maybe TRBD1 (6 bases). Germline-derived CDR1 and CDR2 are KGHDR and SFDVKD. Trimming shortened V by 6 bases and J by 8 bases, and 18 bases separated the two germline ends. The length of the CDR3 is 14 residues. The CDR3: CATSLGTTAGGYTF. The CDR3 DNA follows: TGTGCCACCAGTTTGGGGACAACGGCCGGGGGCTACACCTTC.

The chain combines TRBV24-1 with TRBJ2-7; D gene uncertain. V was cut by 5 bases and J by 3 bases, with 7 bases left in between. The CDR3 spans 12 residues. Looked up from germline, CDR1 is KGHDR and CDR2 is SFDVKD. The CDR3 reads CATSVQLYEQYV. CDR3 sequence (DNA): TGTGCCACCAGTGTACAGCTCTACGAGCAGTACGTC.

This clone was seen a handful of times. The chain has TRBV21-1 and TRBJ1-1; the table's D call, TRBD1, was not checked against the DNA. TRBV21-1 is reported as a pseudogene. CDR3 length: 14 residues. CDR3 sequence: CASSTDTLNTEAFF. In DNA, the CDR3 is TGTGCCAGCAGCACCGACACTTTGAACACTGAAGCTTTCTTT.

This clone was observed a handful of times. The chain links TRBV7-3 to TRBJ2-1, with 13 positions matching TRBD2. The J segment lost 9 bases and the V segment lost 5 bases, leaving 7 bases of the junction unmatched. In germline, CDR1 is SGHTA, CDR2 FQGTGA. This CDR3 region has 15 residues. The CDR3 DNA follows: TGTGCCAGCAGCCCGGGACTAGCGGGGAGCGGTGAGCAGTTCTTC. Amino acid sequence: CASSPGLAGSGEQFF.

The chain links TRBV4-1 to TRBJ2-1; TRBD1 matches 7 bases. V was clipped by 3 bases and J by 5 bases; unmatched bases: 10. The CDR3 consists of 16 residues. Germline-derived CDR1 and CDR2 are MGHRA and YSYEKL. CDR3 in amino acids: CASSQHRGDGNNEQFF. CDR3 coding DNA: TGCGCCAGCAGCCAGCACAGGGGAGATGGGAACAATGAGCAGTTCTTC.

The V gene is TRBV4-2, the J gene TRBJ1-4, with TRBD1 as a possible D gene (5 bases). Trimming cost V 3 bases and J 8 bases, with 19 bases left between them. The germline gives CDR1 LGHNA, CDR2 YNFKEQ. The CDR3 runs to 16 residues. CDR3 residues: CASSQDIGGVGEKLFF. CDR3 DNA: TGTGCCAGCAGCCAGGACATAGGCGGGGTAGGGGAAAAACTGTTTTTT.

There are a few counts of this clone. The V gene is TRBV3-1 (or the pseudogene TRBV3-2), the J gene TRBJ1-5; D remains unclear. Trimming removed 1 base from V and 5 bases from J, with 12 bases in between. In germline, CDR1 is LGHDT, CDR2 YNNKEL (reference sequence). The CDR3 totals 15 residues. Here the CDR3 reads CASSQAMGRDQPQHF. As DNA, the CDR3 is TGTGCCAGCAGCCAAGCCATGGGAAGGGATCAGCCCCAGCATTTT.

The rearrangement joins TRBV19 to TRBJ2-7, with 7 bases matching TRBD1. Germline V lookup: CDR1 LNHDA, CDR2 SQIVND (reference sequence). V shed 7 bases, J shed 6 bases, and the junction held 9 bases outside the gene matches. The CDR3 is 13 residues long. CDR3 bases: TGTGCCAGTAAAGACAGGGCCGAATTCGAGCAGTACGTC. It specifies CASKDRAEFEQYV.

The chain carries TRBV2 and TRBJ1-6; weak D call: TRBD1 (6 bases). Germline V lookup: CDR1 SNHLY, CDR2 FYNNEI. The CDR3 extends over 13 amino acids. V lost 6 bases and J lost 9, with 12 bases in between. As DNA, the CDR3 is TGTGCCAGCAGCAGGACAGAACCTTCACCCCTCCACTTT. Translated: CASSRTEPSPLHF.

The chain is built from TRBV9 and TRBJ2-2; 9 bases map to TRBD2. Germline lookup yields CDR1 SGDLS and CDR2 YYNGEE. This CDR3 comprises 15 residues. Losses at the gene ends were 7 bases for V and 7 bases for J; bases not matched to a gene: 11. The CDR3 spells CASGVSVTSGGELFF. In nucleotides, the CDR3 is TGTGCCAGCGGGGTTTCGGTGACTAGCGGCGGGGAGCTGTTTTTT.

The rearrangement joins TRBV7-9 to TRBJ2-7, with 7 bases matching TRBD1. With V trimmed by 5 bases and J by 2 bases, 9 bases remained unmatched. The germline CDR1 and CDR2 sequences are SEHNR and FQNEAQ (reference sequence). The CDR3 extends over 15 amino acids. The CDR3 sequence is CASSRSGGQAYEQYV. CDR3 bases: TGTGCCAGCAGCCGAAGCGGAGGACAGGCCTACGAGCAGTACGTC.

V usage is TRBV18 and J usage is TRBJ1-2, with TRBD1 identical over 7 bases. Trimming at V came to 2 bases and at J to 6 bases, leaving 9 bases not matched to a gene. The CDR3 runs to 15 residues. Germline assignment: CDR1 KGHSH and CDR2 LQKENI. CDR3 DNA sequence: TGTGCCAGCTCACCAGGGCTTGGACAGGTGGATGGCTACACCTTC. Its translation is CASSPGLGQVDGYTF.

This chain joins TRBV18 and TRBJ2-7; D is possibly TRBD1 (7 bases). Germline loops: CDR1 KGHSH, CDR2 LQKENI. The CDR3 contains 16 residues. With 2 bases removed from V and 6 bases from J, the gap between germline ends came to 20 bases. CDR3 sequence: CASSPGQGGFIREQYV. In DNA, the CDR3 is TGTGCCAGCTCACCAGGGCAGGGGGGCTTTATCCGCGAGCAGTACGTC.